Sequencing of this TCR beta chain was carried out in a study of T cell responses to AZD1222 COVID-19 vaccine. This CDR3 is 17 amino acids long. V was pared by 3 bases and J by 1 base, with 11 bases of the junction left unmatched. CDR1 and CDR2 from the germline V gene are SGDLS and YYNGEE. Clones were read by immunoSEQ multiplex PCR, and TCRdb kept only the in-frame ones, dropping some. The sample records roughly 100,000 clones, approximately 91% being singletons. Study outcomes and limitations: There were repertoire samples only from the period after the peak T cell response. Increases in Spike-specific TCR breadth and depth were seen after two AZD1222 doses.

This clone was recorded only once. Antigen unknown. The V and J genes are TRBV9 and TRBJ1-2, with 8 nucleotides matching TRBD1. The clonotype originates from an adult in good health. The material was peripheral blood, obtained on day 0 of AZD1222 vaccination. The CDR3: CASSAAVDRELNYGYTF. The CDR3 coding sequence is TGTGCCAGCAGCGCCGCGGTGGACAGGGAGCTTAACTATGGCTACACCTTC. The complete variable domain, with remaining parts taken from reference TRBV9 and TRBJ1-2, reads DSGVTQTPKHLITATGQRVTLRCSPRSGDLSVYWYQQSLDQGLQFLIQYYNGEERAKGNILERFSAQQFPDLHSELNLSSLELGDSALYFCASSAAVDRELNYGYTFGSGTRLTVV.